This T cell receptor beta chain was retrieved from a study of T cells in localized non-small cell lung cancer (dated by TCRdb to about 2020). For the study in its entirety: The study examined T cell repertoires in 200 to 300 patients with early-stage NSCLC and compared tumors with uninvolved tumor-adjacent lungs. The cohort was made up of 200 to 250 treatment-naive NSCLC patients whose localized lung tumors had been resected. A mean age of around 66 years was recorded for the NSCLC patients, of whom approximately 130 were male and about 100 were female.

At diagnosis, peripheral blood, uninvolved tumor-adjacent lung and tumor were collected and were preserved as a mix of fresh-frozen and FFPE material. For TCR repertoire profiling, blood samples were analyzed as peripheral blood mononuclear cells. Points on this clone: Which antigen it targets is not known. No quality values exist for individual bases; no much larger clone is one base distant.

Overall study outcomes, separate from this receptor: A median of approximately 55 of the top 100 tumor clones were detected in paired uninvolved adjacent lung, and under 30 of these tumor clones were also found among the top 100 clones of the paired uninvolved adjacent lung. Multi-region tumor sequencing was not performed, so intratumor heterogeneity could not be excluded. The highest T cell clonality was observed in uninvolved tumor-adjacent lung, where clonality exceeded that of tumor, suggesting that antigenic responses were more focused in uninvolved tumor-adjacent lung. Because the study design was exploratory, TCR variables were selected using unadjusted p-values without false-discovery rate correction. Higher blood T cell density associated with longer overall survival, while higher adjacent-lung clonality associated with shorter survival.

CDR1 SGHRS and CDR2 YFSETQ are derived from the germline V gene. Trimming takes 4 bases from V and 8 bases from J, and the germline ends sit 18 bases apart. Inclusive of the bounding cysteine and phenylalanine, the CDR3 is 15 residues long. Solely the CDR3 DNA is kept, with 45 bases framed from the first base. TCR beta CDR3 regions were sequenced from DNA using the immunoSEQ Assay. Concerning the study's data processing: T cell density was computed as TCR beta template counts normalized to usable DNA estimated by amplifying housekeeping genes. Richness was estimated using the preseqR package, with extrapolation to 400,000 templates for PBMC samples and to 120,000 templates for tissue samples. Clonality was taken to be one minus Pielou's evenness. Tissue-enriched TCRs were identified through differential abundance testing performed on productive amino-acid clonotypes, with a minimum total count of 5 and an alpha of 0.1. The Jaccard Index and the Morisita Overlap Index were used to measure how much the repertoires overlapped between compartments. GLIPH clustered TCR beta CDR3s with public tetramer-defined viral CDR3s; viral motifs required at least three viral sequences plus V-gene enrichment. TCRdb carries this immuneACCESS record with in-frame sequences only. Its versions omit some clonotypes, under half of them owing to an unresolved V gene in the studies checked, with the rest unexplained. From that table come the V and J calls and clone size; the DNA was used to work out D and trimming. The sample table lists fewer than 90,000 clones, around 81% of them with a count of one. Less than 20% of the sample belongs to the ten largest clones.

The specimen comprised PBMCs, sampled before any cancer treatment. The receptor's source is a man aged 40 to 70 with stage II squamous cell lung carcinoma. The V and J genes are TRBV5-1 and TRBJ1-4, with the D segment identity uncertain. The sequenced DNA: TGCGCCAGCAGCCTTGAAAGACGGGCAGCCGAAAAACTGTTTTTT. Its translation is CASSLERRAAEKLFF.